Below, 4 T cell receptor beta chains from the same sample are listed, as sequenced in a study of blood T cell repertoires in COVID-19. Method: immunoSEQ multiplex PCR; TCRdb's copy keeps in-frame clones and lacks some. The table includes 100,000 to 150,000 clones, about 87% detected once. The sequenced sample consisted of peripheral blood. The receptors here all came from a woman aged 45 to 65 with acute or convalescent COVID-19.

For the CDR3, the DNA is TGTGCCAGCAGCGATAGCGGGAGCTCCTACAATGAGCAGTTCTTC. Amino acids: CASSDSGSSYNEQFF. The J gene is TRBJ2-1, the V gene TRBV7-9; 9 bases fit TRBD2. The V gene end was trimmed by 5 bases and the J gene end by 0 bases; junction bases not matched to a gene: 2. Germline CDR1 is SEHNR and CDR2 is FQNEAQ (reference sequence). The CDR3 loop spans 15 amino acids. Full variable domain (outside the CDR3, taken from reference TRBV7-9 and TRBJ2-1): DTGVSQNPRHKITKRGQNVTFRCDPISEHNRLYWYRQTLGQGPEFLTYFQNEAQLEKSRLLSDRFSAERPKGSFSTLEIQRTEQGDSAMYLCASSDSGSSYNEQFFGPGTRLTVL.

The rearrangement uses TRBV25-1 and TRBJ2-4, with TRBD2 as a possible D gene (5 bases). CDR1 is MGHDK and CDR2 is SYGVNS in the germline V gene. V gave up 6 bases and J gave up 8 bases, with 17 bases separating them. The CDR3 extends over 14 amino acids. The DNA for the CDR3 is TGTGCCAGCAGGGCTAGCACCGGAGAGGACATTCAGTACTTC. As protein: CASRASTGEDIQYF. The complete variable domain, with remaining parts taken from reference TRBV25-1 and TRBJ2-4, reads EADIYQTPRYLVIGTGKKITLECSQTMGHDKMYWYQQDPGMELHLIHYSYGVNSTEKGDLSSESTVSRIRTEHFPLTLESARPSHTSQYLCASRASTGEDIQYFGAGTRLSVL.

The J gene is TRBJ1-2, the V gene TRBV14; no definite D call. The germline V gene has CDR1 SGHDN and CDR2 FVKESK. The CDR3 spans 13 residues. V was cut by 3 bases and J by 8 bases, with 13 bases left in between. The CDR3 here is CASSHEAGRGYTF. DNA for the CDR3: TGTGCCAGCAGCCACGAGGCCGGAAGGGGCTACACCTTC.

CDR3 in DNA: TGTGCCAGTAGTATAACCGGGACATCTTACGAGCAGTACTTC. Translated, it gives CASSITGTSYEQYF. The gene calls are TRBV19 and TRBJ2-7; D is perhaps TRBD1 (6 bases). The CDR3 consists of 14 residues. Germline-derived CDR1 and CDR2 are LNHDA and SQIVND (reference sequence). Trimming removed 2 bases from V and 4 bases from J, with 12 bases in between.